The clone carrying this T cell receptor (beta chain) occurred a few times. The data derive from a study of T-cell reconstitution after alpha-beta-depleted transplantation in children. During its preparation, the TCRbeta library received unique molecular identifiers. A single record per CDR3 protein comes from TCRdb applying MiXCR to the PCR reads. The sample has approximately 640,000 distinct CDR3 sequences; roughly 17% are singletons. The sample was PBMCs from the stem cell graft donor, taken from the stem cell graft. This sequence was found in a human donor who donated a stem cell graft to a child with acute myeloid leukemia.

The DNA of the CDR3 is TGTGCCACCAGTGACCGCCAGGGTAGCCCAGATACGCAGTATTTT. Its translation is CATSDRQGSPDTQYF. The V call is TRBV24-1, the J call TRBJ2-3; D may be TRBD1 (5 bases). V was shortened by 4 bases and J by 4 bases, with 14 bases between the two germline ends. The CDR3 totals 15 residues. Germline V lookup: CDR1 KGHDR, CDR2 SFDVKD.